In its sample, the clone carrying this TCR beta chain was seen many times. Its antigen is undetermined. This sample stems from a study of T-cell reconstitution after alpha-beta-depleted transplantation in children. Study results and caveats: Newly made T cells mostly supplied T-cell counts and diversity one year after transplant. Several hundred graft clones that had expanded were reportedly the source of alpha-beta T cells about two months after transplant. Surviving recipient T cells and thymic progenitors underlay high day-60 TCRbeta diversity in some patients.

Unique molecular identifiers were used in preparing the TCRbeta library. TCRdb used MiXCR to reprocess the PCR reads, holding one entry per CDR3 protein. The profile shows around 52,000 distinct CDR3 sequences, under 6.5% of them singletons. The CDR3 runs to 15 residues. Germline V gene sequence: CDR1 SGHRS, CDR2 YFSETQ. V was clipped by 2 bases and J by 3 bases; unmatched bases: 4. The rearrangement links TRBV5-1 to TRBJ2-1, with 8 positions matching TRBD2. Sequenced material: PBMCs, mostly from graft donor cells, taken 60 days after TCRalphabeta/CD19-depleted stem cell transplant. The TCR was taken from a female patient younger than 10 who had a stem cell transplant for aplastic anemia, so the T cells may come from the graft donor. The CDR3 spells CASSLAGVNYNEQFF. CDR3 nucleotide sequence: TGCGCCAGCAGCTTAGCGGGAGTAAACTACAATGAGCAGTTCTTC.